This T cell receptor beta chain was recovered during a study of T cell changes during pregnancy in multiple sclerosis. The method was immunoSEQ multiplex PCR; TCRdb's version includes in-frame clones alone and lacks a portion of them. This table has some 140,000 clones, approximately 96% appearing once. With 4 bases clipped from V and 0 bases from J, the junction kept 10 bases outside the gene matches. Germline lookup yields CDR1 SGDLS and CDR2 YYNGEE. The length of the CDR3 is 18 residues. The TCR comes from a female donor with multiple sclerosis, enrolled in a pregnancy study. This chain connects TRBV9 to TRBJ2-1; 10 positions agree with TRBD1. This sample comprised peripheral blood, obtained after pregnancy. The CDR3 nucleotides read TGTGCCAGCAGCCACGTGAGGGACAGGGGAAGCTCCTACAATGAGCAGTTCTTC. It translates to CASSHVRDRGSSYNEQFF.